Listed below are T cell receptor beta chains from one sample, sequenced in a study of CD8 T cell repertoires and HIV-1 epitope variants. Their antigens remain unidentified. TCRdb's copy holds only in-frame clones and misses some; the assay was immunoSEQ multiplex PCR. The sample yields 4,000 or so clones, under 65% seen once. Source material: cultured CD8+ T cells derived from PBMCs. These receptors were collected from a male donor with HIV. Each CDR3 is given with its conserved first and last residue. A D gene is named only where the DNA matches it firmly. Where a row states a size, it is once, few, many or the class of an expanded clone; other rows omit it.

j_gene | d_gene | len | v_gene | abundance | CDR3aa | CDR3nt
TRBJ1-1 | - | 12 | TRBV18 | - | CASSEGSTEAFF | TGTGCCAGCTCAGAAGGGTCCACTGAAGCTTTCTTT
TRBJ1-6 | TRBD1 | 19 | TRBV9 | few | CASSVDKGTGSGGNSPLHF | TGTGCCAGCAGCGTAGACAAAGGGACAGGCTCTGGGGGGAATTCACCCCTCCACTTT
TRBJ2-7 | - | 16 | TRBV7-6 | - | CASSSIASGLSYEQYF | TGTGCCAGCAGCTCTATCGCAAGCGGGCTCTCCTACGAGCAGTACTTC
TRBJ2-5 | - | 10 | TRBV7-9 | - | CASSLETQYF | TGTGCCAGCAGCTTAGAGACCCAGTACTTC
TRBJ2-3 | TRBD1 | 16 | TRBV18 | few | CASSPLGGSTTDTQYF | TGTGCCAGCTCACCACTAGGGGGCAGTACCACAGATACGCAGTATTTT
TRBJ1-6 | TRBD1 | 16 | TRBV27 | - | CASSRTSRGHNSPLHF | TGTGCCAGCAGCAGGACTAGCAGGGGGCATAATTCACCCCTCCACTTT
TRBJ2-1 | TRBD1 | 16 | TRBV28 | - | CASSLSQGISYNEQFF | TGTGCCAGCAGTTTATCACAGGGGATATCCTACAATGAGCAGTTCTTC
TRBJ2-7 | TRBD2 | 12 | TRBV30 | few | CAWRGEGYEQYF | TGTGCCTGGAGAGGGGAGGGGTACGAGCAGTACTTC
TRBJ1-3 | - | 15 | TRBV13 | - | CASSLAGKAGNTIYF | TGTGCCAGCAGCTTAGCAGGGAAGGCTGGAAACACCATATATTTT
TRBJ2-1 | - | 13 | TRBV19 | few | CASSILLGNEQFF | TGTGCCAGTAGTATCCTCTTAGGAAATGAGCAGTTCTTC
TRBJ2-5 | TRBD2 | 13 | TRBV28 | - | CATLAGGQETQYF | TGTGCCACCCTAGCGGGGGGCCAAGAGACCCAGTACTTC
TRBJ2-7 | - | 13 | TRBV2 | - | CASSEGDFYEQYF | TGTGCCAGCAGTGAAGGGGACTTCTACGAGCAGTACTTC
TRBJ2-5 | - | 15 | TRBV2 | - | CASTAEGNKGETQYF | TGTGCCAGCACCGCGGAGGGAAACAAGGGGGAGACCCAGTACTTC
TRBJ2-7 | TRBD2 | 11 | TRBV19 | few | CATSGGYEQYF | TGTGCCACCTCGGGAGGATACGAGCAGTACTTC
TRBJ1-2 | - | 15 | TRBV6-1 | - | CASRDYDVVNYGYTF | TGTGCCAGCAGGGACTACGACGTGGTTAACTATGGCTACACCTTC
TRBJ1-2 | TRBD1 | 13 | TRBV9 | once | CASSPTGAYGYTF | TGTGCCAGCAGCCCGACAGGGGCCTATGGCTACACCTTC
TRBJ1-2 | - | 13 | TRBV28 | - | CASSPVWTYGYTF | TGTGCCAGCAGTCCCGTTTGGACGTATGGCTACACCTTC
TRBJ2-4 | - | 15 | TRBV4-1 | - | CASSQGAQGGNIQYF | TGCGCCAGCAGCCAAGGAGCTCAGGGTGGAAACATTCAGTACTTC
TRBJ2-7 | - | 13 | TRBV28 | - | CASSFGTLYEQYF | TGTGCCAGCAGTTTCGGGACCTTATACGAGCAGTACTTC
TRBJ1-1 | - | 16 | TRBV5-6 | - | CASSRLRQRMNTEAFF | TGTGCCAGCAGCCGTTTGAGACAGCGCATGAACACTGAAGCTTTCTTT
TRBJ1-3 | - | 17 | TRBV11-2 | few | CASSFPRAGVGGNTIYF | TGTGCCAGCAGCTTTCCCCGTGCGGGAGTTGGTGGAAACACCATATATTTT
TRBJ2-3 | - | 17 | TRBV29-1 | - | CSVEDRSLTSNADTQYF | TGCAGCGTTGAAGACAGATCCTTAACTAGCAACGCAGATACGCAGTATTTT
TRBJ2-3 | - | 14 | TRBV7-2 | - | CASSFRGRTDTQYF | TGTGCCAGCAGCTTCAGGGGTAGAACAGATACGCAGTATTTT
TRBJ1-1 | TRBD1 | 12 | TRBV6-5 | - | CASSLQGGGTFF | TGTGCCAGCAGTCTACAGGGGGGTGGAACTTTCTTT
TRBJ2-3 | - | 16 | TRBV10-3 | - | CAISESGASLTDTQYF | TGTGCCATCAGTGAGTCGGGGGCCTCCCTCACAGATACGCAGTATTTT
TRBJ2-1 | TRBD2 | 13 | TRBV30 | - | CAFRLAAYNEQFF | TGTGCCTTCCGACTAGCGGCTTACAATGAGCAGTTCTTC
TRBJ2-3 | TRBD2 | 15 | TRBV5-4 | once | CASRDQRGSTDTQYF | TGTGCCAGCAGGGACCAGCGGGGTAGCACAGATACGCAGTATTTT
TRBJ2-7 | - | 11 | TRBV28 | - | CASSSSYEQYF | TGTGCCAGCAGTTCTTCCTACGAGCAGTACTTC
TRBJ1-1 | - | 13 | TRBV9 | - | CASSVAGIGEAFF | TGTGCCAGCAGCGTAGCAGGGATTGGTGAAGCTTTCTTT
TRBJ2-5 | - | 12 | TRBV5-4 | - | CASWDTQETQYF | TGTGCCAGTTGGGACACACAAGAGACCCAGTACTTC
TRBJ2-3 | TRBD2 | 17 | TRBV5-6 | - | CASSLEGLAGAADTQYF | TGTGCCAGCAGCTTGGAAGGACTAGCGGGAGCGGCAGATACGCAGTATTTT
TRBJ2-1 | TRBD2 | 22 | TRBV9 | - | CASSGSPFPTSGGPWSYNEQFF | TGTGCCAGCAGCGGTAGTCCCTTCCCGACTAGCGGGGGGCCTTGGTCCTACAATGAGCAGTTCTTC
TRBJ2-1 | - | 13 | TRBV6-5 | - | CASSKTGFNEQFF | TGTGCCAGCAGTAAGACAGGATTCAATGAGCAGTTCTTC
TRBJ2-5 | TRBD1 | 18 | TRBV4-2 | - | CASSQGETKGGSKETQYF | TGTGCCAGCAGCCAAGGGGAAACAAAAGGGGGCTCAAAAGAGACCCAGTACTTC
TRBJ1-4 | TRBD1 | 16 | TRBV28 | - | CASSLSATGGREKLFF | TGTGCCAGCAGTTTATCTGCGACAGGGGGAAGAGAAAAACTGTTTTTT
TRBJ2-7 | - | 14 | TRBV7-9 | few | CASSPTDSTYEQYF | TGTGCCAGCAGCCCGACCGACAGCACCTACGAGCAGTACTTC
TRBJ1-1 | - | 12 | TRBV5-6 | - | CASSLGGGRAFF | TGTGCCAGCAGCTTGGGTGGAGGTAGAGCTTTCTTT
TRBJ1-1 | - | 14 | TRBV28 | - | CASGGEWAGTEAFF | TGTGCCAGCGGTGGGGAGTGGGCAGGAACTGAAGCTTTCTTT
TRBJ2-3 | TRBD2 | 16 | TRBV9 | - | CASSPGTSGNTDTQYF | TGTGCCAGCAGCCCTGGGACTAGCGGCAACACAGATACGCAGTATTTT
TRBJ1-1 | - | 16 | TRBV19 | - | CASSIFVGWENTEAFF | TGTGCCAGTAGTATCTTCGTGGGCTGGGAGAACACTGAAGCTTTCTTT
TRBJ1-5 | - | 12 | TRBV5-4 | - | CASSSPNQPQHF | TGTGCCAGCAGCTCTCCCAATCAGCCCCAGCATTTT
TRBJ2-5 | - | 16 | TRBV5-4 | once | CASSLEGGGSSETQYF | TGTGCCAGCAGCTTGGAAGGTGGAGGGAGTTCGGAGACCCAGTACTTC
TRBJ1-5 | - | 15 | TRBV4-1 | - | CASSQDVGGTQPQHF | TGCGCCAGCAGCCAAGACGTCGGGGGCACTCAGCCCCAGCATTTT
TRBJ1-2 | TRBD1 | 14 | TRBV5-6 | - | CANSLGGTGGTYTF | TGTGCCAACAGCTTGGGCGGGACAGGGGGAACCTACACCTTC
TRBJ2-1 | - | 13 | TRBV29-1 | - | CSVQGFSYNEQFF | TGCAGCGTTCAGGGCTTCTCCTACAATGAGCAGTTCTTC
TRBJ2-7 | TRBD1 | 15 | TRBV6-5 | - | CASSVWTGTGYEQYF | TGTGCCAGCAGTGTCTGGACAGGGACTGGGTACGAGCAGTACTTC
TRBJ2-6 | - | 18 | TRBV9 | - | CASSAGTASSLGANVLTF | TGTGCCAGCAGCGCCGGGACGGCTTCTTCTCTGGGGGCCAACGTCCTGACTTTC
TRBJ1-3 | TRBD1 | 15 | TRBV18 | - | CASSPRDSRENTIYF | TGTGCCAGCTCACCTCGGGACAGTCGAGAGAACACCATATATTTT
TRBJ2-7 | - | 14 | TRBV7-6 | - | CASSLLVGSYEQYF | TGTGCCAGCAGCTTATTGGTAGGATCCTACGAGCAGTACTTC
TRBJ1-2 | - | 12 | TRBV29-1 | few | CSTTQGSYGYTF | TGCAGCACGACTCAGGGGAGCTATGGCTACACCTTC
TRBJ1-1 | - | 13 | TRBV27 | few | CASIRGGGTEAFF | TGTGCCAGCATCCGAGGGGGGGGCACTGAAGCTTTCTTT